What follows are 7 T cell receptor beta chains derived from one specimen sequenced in a study of blood T cell repertoires in COVID-19. The repertoire was sequenced with immunoSEQ multiplex PCR; TCRdb's copy has only in-frame clones and lacks some. The repertoire holds approximately 140,000 clones, with more than 80% as singletons. The source material was peripheral blood. These receptors all come from an older man with acute or convalescent COVID-19.

This clone was seen only once. The chain combines TRBV19 with TRBJ1-2, with 9 bases fitting TRBD1. CDR1 and CDR2 (germline): LNHDA, SQIVND (reference sequence). This CDR3 contains 14 residues. V shed 3 bases, J shed 5 bases, and the junction held 4 bases outside the gene matches. The CDR3 coding sequence is TGTGCCAGTAGTATCTGGGACAGGGAGTATGGCTACACCTTC. Encoded protein: CASSIWDREYGYTF.

This chain joins TRBV5-6 and TRBJ1-2; TRBD1 is a possible D gene (5 bases). V lost 0 bases and J 4 bases, leaving 13 bases between the germline ends. The length of the CDR3 is 15 residues. The germline gives CDR1 SGHDT, CDR2 YYEEEE. CDR3 in amino acids: CASSLVGQGSYGYTF. DNA of the CDR3: TGTGCCAGCAGCTTGGTCGGTCAGGGATCCTATGGCTACACCTTC.

J is TRBJ2-7 and V is TRBV6-5, with 7 bases fitting TRBD1. The V segment lost 6 bases and the J segment 0 bases; nucleotides outside the gene matches: 8. CDR1 and CDR2 (germline): MNHEY, SVGAGI. This CDR3 is built from 15 residues. CDR3 nucleotides: TGTGCCAGCAGCCCAACAGGGGTCAGCTCCTACGAGCAGTACTTC. Protein product: CASSPTGVSSYEQYF.

J is TRBJ2-7 and V is TRBV5-1; TRBD2 agrees at 10 bases. Trimming at V came to 4 bases and at J to 4 bases, leaving 8 bases not matched to a gene. The CDR3 contains 15 residues. Germline-derived CDR1 and CDR2 are SGHRS and YFSETQ. The chain's CDR3 is CASSHRGLADYEQYF. The CDR3 bases are TGCGCCAGCAGCCACCGTGGACTAGCGGATTACGAGCAGTACTTC.

The gene calls are TRBV7-3 and TRBJ2-3; 10 bases map to TRBD2. The germline CDR1 and CDR2 sequences are SGHTA and FQGTGA. CDR3 length: 19 residues. Trimming took 5 bases from V and 0 from J; bases not matched to a gene: 14. The CDR3, as DNA: TGTGCCAGCAGCCAGGGACTAGCGCCCCTCTCGAGTAGCACAGATACGCAGTATTTT. The encoded protein is CASSQGLAPLSSSTDTQYF.

This sequence joins TRBV23-1 and TRBJ1-4; D possibly corresponds to TRBD1 (6 bases). TRBV23-1 is annotated as an ORF whose role is uncertain. The CDR3 is made up of 18 amino acids. Trimming stripped 1 base from V and 0 bases from J, with 15 bases between. CDR3 in amino acids: CASSQFSSRTATNEKLFF. The CDR3 DNA follows: TGCGCCAGCAGTCAATTCTCCTCCAGGACAGCAACTAATGAAAAACTGTTTTTT.

This chain uses TRBV4-2 with TRBJ2-1; 7 bases map to TRBD1. J gave up 7 bases and V 2 bases, and 8 bases lay outside the gene matches. Germline-derived CDR1 and CDR2 are LGHNA and YNFKEQ. The CDR3 spans 15 residues. The CDR3 loop reads CASSQKEGTVNEQFF. CDR3 DNA sequence: TGTGCCAGCAGCCAAAAGGAAGGGACAGTGAATGAGCAGTTCTTC.